The 32 T cell receptor beta chains given below trace back to one sample, sequenced in a study of shared clonotypes between healthy human individuals. Sequencing was performed with immunoSEQ multiplex PCR; in TCRdb, only in-frame clones are kept and a portion is missing. Of about 580,000 clones listed, 95% to 98% are singletons. Positively selected for CCR7, the CD45RO-negative cells used as naive CD8 cells excluded terminally differentiated effector memory CD45RA+ cells. The material sequenced was naive CD8+ T cells sorted from blood. The receptors shown here come from a man aged 30 to 39 in good health.

As regards this clone: The same CDR3 is also encoded by other DNA sequences in this sample. The J gene is TRBJ2-7, the V gene TRBV27, with 12 nucleotides matching TRBD1. The V gene's germline CDR1 is MNHEY and CDR2 SMNVEV (reference sequence). The CDR3 spans 13 residues. V lost 6 bases and J lost 5; bases outside the gene matches: 2. The CDR3 DNA is TGTGCCAGCAGCAGGGACAGGGGGCACGAGCAGTACTTC. This sequence encodes CASSRDRGHEQYF.

This sequence joins TRBV25-1 and TRBJ1-2; D is ambiguous. CDR1 and CDR2 (germline): MGHDK, SYGVNS. The ends were cut back, 0 bases at V and 2 bases at J, with 7 bases in the middle. The CDR3 runs to 14 residues. The CDR3 reads CASSEYNANYGYTF. The CDR3, as DNA: TGTGCCAGCAGTGAATATAATGCCAACTATGGCTACACCTTC.

The J gene is TRBJ2-1, the V gene TRBV7-9, with D uncertain. This CDR3 comprises 12 residues. The germline V gene has CDR1 SEHNR and CDR2 FQNEAQ (reference sequence). Trimming stripped 3 bases from V and 15 bases from J, with 15 bases between. CDR3 sequence (DNA): TGTGCCAGCAGCTTTTTAACAGTATCCCCGTTCTTC. Its translation: CASSFLTVSPFF.

The rearrangement uses TRBV27 and TRBJ2-7; 7 bases are a match to TRBD1. This CDR3 contains 15 residues. Per germline, CDR1 MNHEY and CDR2 SMNVEV (reference sequence). The J segment lost 3 bases and the V segment lost 6 bases, leaving 11 bases of the junction unmatched. In DNA form, the CDR3 reads TGTGCCAGCAGCCCAGGGGGACATCACATCTACGAGCAGTACTTC. This codes for CASSPGGHHIYEQYF.

A single count supports this clone. The chain couples TRBV10-2 to TRBJ2-7; 8 bases agree with TRBD2. CDR3 size: 12 residues. The ends lost 9 bases at V and 4 bases at J; junction bases unmatched: 5. Germline V CDR1 and CDR2: WSHSY, SAAADI. CDR3 DNA sequence: TGCGCCAGTTTAGCGGGGCATTACGAGCAGTACTTC. It is translated as CASLAGHYEQYF.

In DNA form, the CDR3 reads TGTGCGGCCATCCGGGACGAACAATCCATGAACACTGAAGCTTTCTTT. It encodes CAAIRDEQSMNTEAFF. The chain has TRBV28 and TRBJ1-1; D might be TRBD1 (5 bases). The CDR3 contains 16 residues. The germline V gene has CDR1 MDHEN and CDR2 SYDVKM. Filled out from reference TRBV28 and TRBJ1-1, the complete variable domain reads DVKVTQSSRYLVKRTGEKVFLECVQDMDHENMFWYRQDPGLGLRLIYFSYDVKMKEKGDIPEGYSVSREKKERFSLILESASTNQTSMYLCAAIRDEQSMNTEAFFGQGTRLTVV.

The chain carries TRBV11-2 and TRBJ1-2; weak D call: TRBD1 (5 bases). This CDR3 has 15 residues. Trimming took 1 base from V and 0 from J, leaving 9 bases between them. Germline V lookup: CDR1 SGHAT, CDR2 FQNNGV. The CDR3 reads CASSLVGGANYGYTF. The CDR3 nucleotides are TGTGCCAGCAGCTTAGTCGGGGGGGCTAACTATGGCTACACCTTC.

The chain combines TRBV4-1 with TRBJ1-4; 8 bases agree with TRBD1. CDR1 is MGHRA, CDR2 YSYEKL, per germline. The V gene end was trimmed by 1 base and the J gene end by 3 bases; junction bases not matched to a gene: 4. There are 16 residues in the CDR3. CDR3 region: CASSQGAGGPNEKLFF. In DNA form, the CDR3 reads TGCGCCAGCAGCCAAGGGGCAGGGGGCCCTAATGAAAAACTGTTTTTT.

The chain couples TRBV7-9 to TRBJ1-3; no firm D call. There are 14 residues in the CDR3. V was shortened by 5 bases and J by 0 bases, with 8 bases between the two germline ends. CDR1 is SEHNR and CDR2 is FQNEAQ in the germline V gene (reference sequence). The CDR3: CASSPTNSGNTIYF. The CDR3, as DNA: TGTGCCAGCAGCCCAACCAACTCTGGAAACACCATATATTTT.

Comment on this clone: Other DNA sequences in this sample translate to the same CDR3. J is TRBJ2-1 and V is TRBV19; D unresolved. CDR3 size: 12 residues. Trimming took 3 bases from V and 7 from J, leaving 7 bases between them. The germline V gene encodes CDR1 LNHDA and CDR2 SQIVND (reference sequence). The CDR3 coding sequence is TGTGCCAGTAGTATCCCTGGGAATGAGCAGTTCTTC. It yields the protein CASSIPGNEQFF.

The table lists this clone with a few counts. The chain uses TRBV29-1 and TRBJ2-7; 10 nucleotides align to TRBD2. The CDR3 totals 13 residues. J lost 3 bases, V lost 2 bases, and 1 base had no gene match. Per the germline V gene, CDR1 is SQVTM and CDR2 is ANQGSEA. The CDR3 nucleotides are TGCAGCGTTGAACTAGCGGGAGTCTACGAGCAGTACTTC. The encoded protein is CSVELAGVYEQYF.

The chain joins TRBV15 to TRBJ1-2, with D possibly being TRBD1 (5 bases). CDR1 is LNHNV, CDR2 YYDKDF, per germline (reference sequence). The length of the CDR3 is 13 residues. With 0 bases removed from V and 9 bases from J, the gap between germline ends came to 11 bases. CDR3 in amino acids: CATSREGAGSYTF. DNA for the CDR3: TGTGCCACCAGCAGAGAGGGTGCAGGGAGCTACACCTTC.

This clone was seen only once. The V gene is TRBV10-3, the J gene TRBJ2-7; 10 nucleotides agree with TRBD2. J lost 7 bases, V lost 2 bases, and 11 bases had no gene match. Germline V gives CDR1 ENHRY, CDR2 SYGVKD. This CDR3 is 16 amino acids long. Here the CDR3 DNA reads TGTGCCATCAGTGAGCCCCGGACTAGCGGATTTAGTGAGCAGTACTTC. Its protein product is CAISEPRTSGFSEQYF.

The chain carries TRBV7-9 and TRBJ1-3; 9 bases are a match to TRBD1. The CDR3 runs to 15 residues. Trimming at V came to 5 bases and at J to 1 base, leaving 3 bases not matched to a gene. The germline V gene has CDR1 SEHNR and CDR2 FQNEAQ (reference sequence). The CDR3 loop reads CASSGTGLSGNTIYF. CDR3 nucleotide sequence: TGTGCCAGCAGCGGGACAGGGCTGTCTGGAAACACCATATATTTT.

The chain links TRBV27 to TRBJ2-7; the match to TRBD2 covers 9 bases. Unmatched junction bases numbered 8, after V lost 3 bases and J lost 2 bases. Germline V gene lookup returns CDR1 MNHEY and CDR2 SMNVEV (reference sequence). This CDR3 is 16 amino acids long. The CDR3 spells CASSFWVAGVPYEQYF. In DNA, the CDR3 is TGTGCCAGCAGTTTCTGGGTAGCGGGAGTTCCCTACGAGCAGTACTTC.

The chain links TRBV6-6 to TRBJ2-7; no firm D call. This CDR3 region has 13 residues. With 7 bases removed from V and 1 base from J, the gap between germline ends came to 11 bases. Per the germline V gene, CDR1 is MNHNY and CDR2 is SVGAGI (reference sequence). CDR3 loop: CASTYGPSYEQYF. CDR3 DNA sequence: TGTGCCAGCACCTACGGGCCGTCCTACGAGCAGTACTTC.

The J gene is TRBJ1-5, the V gene TRBV10-3, with D possibly being TRBD1 (5 bases). This CDR3 is 13 amino acids long. V was pared by 6 bases and J by 7 bases, with 13 bases between. Germline V gene sequence: CDR1 ENHRY, CDR2 SYGVKD. CDR3 amino acids: CAIRGGVRQPQHF. The CDR3 DNA reads TGTGCCATCAGGGGGGGGGTGAGGCAGCCCCAGCATTTT.

The chain joins TRBV30 to TRBJ2-1; no firm D call. V was pared by 6 bases and J by 7 bases, with 16 bases between. The CDR3 consists of 13 residues. Germline V CDR1 and CDR2: GTSNPN, SVGIG (reference sequence). CDR3 bases: TGTGCCTGTTGGCCGCCCGCCTGGAATGAGCAGTTCTTC. Amino acids: CACWPPAWNEQFF.

This chain connects TRBV2 to TRBJ2-7; tentatively, D is TRBD1 (6 bases). The V end was cut by 9 bases, the J end by 2 bases, with 20 bases between. The CDR3 is 15 amino acids. CDR1 and CDR2 from the germline V gene are SNHLY and FYNNEI. The CDR3 DNA reads TGTGCCAGAGGGGGTGCGGCACCGTCACCCTACGAGCAGTACTTC. Protein product: CARGGAAPSPYEQYF.

The chain uses TRBV27 and TRBJ2-1; the D gene could be TRBD1 or TRBD2 (5 bases each). The CDR3 has 14 amino acids. Germline V gene lookup returns CDR1 MNHEY and CDR2 SMNVEV (reference sequence). V dropped 5 bases and J dropped 4 bases, with 12 bases sitting between them. The CDR3 sequence: CASSTLGRYNEQFF. The DNA of the CDR3 is TGTGCCAGCAGTACACTGGGACGGTACAATGAGCAGTTCTTC.

Details on this clone: The sample contains more than one DNA sequence encoding this CDR3. The genes are TRBV4-2 and TRBJ2-7; maybe TRBD1 (6 bases). This CDR3 region has 14 residues. The V gene lost 1 base and the J gene lost 4 bases, with 11 bases spanning the gap. Germline assignment: CDR1 LGHNA and CDR2 YNFKEQ. CDR3 nucleotide sequence: TGTGCCAGCAGCCAAGGGGGGCAGTCGTACGAGCAGTACTTC. Its translation is CASSQGGQSYEQYF.

The chain recombines TRBV27 with TRBJ2-7; either TRBD1 or TRBD2 may fit D (5 bases each). Germline-derived CDR1 and CDR2 are MNHEY and SMNVEV (reference sequence). The CDR3 sequence is 12 residues long. Trimming removed 7 bases from V and 2 bases from J, with 9 bases in between. CDR3 residues: CASKGTTYEQYF. DNA of the CDR3: TGTGCCAGCAAGGGGACCACCTACGAGCAGTACTTC.

This clone occurred once. This chain connects TRBV7-3 to TRBJ2-7; TRBD1 aligns across 8 bases. The CDR3 has 15 residues. In germline, CDR1 is SGHTA, CDR2 FQGTGA. J lost 3 bases, V lost 3 bases, and 7 bases had no gene match. CDR3 sequence: CASSFYPGQDYEQYF. Written as DNA, the CDR3 is TGTGCCAGCAGCTTCTACCCGGGACAGGACTACGAGCAGTACTTC. The full variable domain, with the rest looked up from reference TRBV7-3 and TRBJ2-7, is GAGVSQTPSNKVTEKGKYVELRCDPISGHTALYWYRQSLGQGPEFLIYFQGTGAADDSGLPNDRFFAVRPEGSVSTLKIQRTERGDSAVYLCASSFYPGQDYEQYFGPGTRLTVT.

The V and J genes are TRBV27 and TRBJ1-4, with unresolved D. CDR3 size: 14 residues. Deletions cut 5 bases from V and 2 bases from J, with 9 bases between. Per germline, CDR1 MNHEY and CDR2 SMNVEV (reference sequence). DNA of the CDR3: TGTGCCAGCAGTCCACTATGGACTAATGAAAAACTGTTTTTT. Amino acid sequence: CASSPLWTNEKLFF.

The V gene is TRBV30, the J gene TRBJ2-7, with 10 positions matching TRBD1. Germline assignment: CDR1 GTSNPN and CDR2 SVGIG (reference sequence). With V trimmed by 1 base and J by 4 bases, 4 bases remained unmatched. There are 14 residues in the CDR3. In nucleotides, the CDR3 is TGTGCCTGGAGTGGGGGGACAGGGGTGTACGAGCAGTACTTC. Translation gives CAWSGGTGVYEQYF.

The genes are TRBV29-1 and TRBJ2-7, with TRBD2 identical over 7 bases. V lost 5 bases and J lost 3; bases outside the gene matches: 7. The germline CDR1 and CDR2 sequences are SQVTM and ANQGSEA. The CDR3 has 13 amino acids. The CDR3 DNA reads as TGCAGCGTTCGGGCTAGCGGATTCTACGAGCAGTACTTC. Protein sequence: CSVRASGFYEQYF.

On this clone itself: Other nucleotide sequences from this sample produce the same CDR3. The chain is built from TRBV4-3 and TRBJ2-7; the match to TRBD2 covers 11 bases. With 1 base clipped from V and 2 bases from J, the junction kept 1 base outside the gene matches. This CDR3 is 15 amino acids long. The germline V gene encodes CDR1 LGHNA and CDR2 YSLEER. The chain's CDR3 is CASSQGLAGTYEQYF. The CDR3 region has the DNA TGCGCCAGCAGCCAAGGACTAGCGGGGACCTACGAGCAGTACTTC.

With regard to this clone: A much larger clonotype is one base distant, so this may be a read error. Different DNA sequences within this sample yield the same CDR3. The chain is built from TRBV11-2 and TRBJ2-3; no reliable D call. V dropped 5 bases and J dropped 2 bases, with 2 bases sitting between them. The CDR3 is made up of 11 amino acids. In germline, CDR1 is SGHAT, CDR2 FQNNGV. The CDR3 is CASSLTDTQYF. The CDR3 nucleotides are TGTGCCAGCAGCCTCACAGATACGCAGTATTTT.

CDR3 bases: TGTGCCAGCAGCTTACTAACGGGACTAGCGGGATTTAATGAGCAGTTCTTC. It specifies CASSLLTGLAGFNEQFF. The chain couples TRBV11-2 to TRBJ2-1; 13 positions agree with TRBD2. Germline lookup yields CDR1 SGHAT and CDR2 FQNNGV. There are 17 residues in the CDR3. V dropped 2 bases and J dropped 7; count of bases not matched to a gene: 8.

The rearrangement uses TRBV5-6 and TRBJ2-1; 11 nucleotides line up with TRBD2. Trimming cost V 8 bases and J 0 bases; bases outside gene matches: 10. This CDR3 is 17 amino acids long. CDR1 SGHDT and CDR2 YYEEEE come from the germline V gene. This CDR3 is CASTGTSGLSSYNEQFF. The CDR3 coding sequence is TGTGCCAGTACTGGGACTAGCGGCCTGAGCTCCTACAATGAGCAGTTCTTC.

The genes are TRBV19 and TRBJ2-3, with TRBD1 matching 9 bases. This CDR3 has 14 residues. Looked up from germline, CDR1 is LNHDA and CDR2 is SQIVND (reference sequence). V lost 9 bases and J lost 8; bases outside the gene matches: 12. CDR3 sequence reads: CASTPGTGWTTQYF. Here the CDR3 DNA reads TGTGCCAGCACCCCCGGGACAGGGTGGACTACGCAGTATTTT.

The chain has TRBV27 and TRBJ2-7, with D perhaps TRBD2 (7 bases). The germline gives CDR1 MNHEY, CDR2 SMNVEV (reference sequence). The CDR3 sequence is 14 residues long. Trimming removed 8 bases from V and 3 bases from J, with 17 bases in between. CDR3 in amino acids: CASRRGPLVYEQYF. The CDR3 DNA follows: TGTGCCAGCCGGCGGGGGCCATTGGTCTACGAGCAGTACTTC.